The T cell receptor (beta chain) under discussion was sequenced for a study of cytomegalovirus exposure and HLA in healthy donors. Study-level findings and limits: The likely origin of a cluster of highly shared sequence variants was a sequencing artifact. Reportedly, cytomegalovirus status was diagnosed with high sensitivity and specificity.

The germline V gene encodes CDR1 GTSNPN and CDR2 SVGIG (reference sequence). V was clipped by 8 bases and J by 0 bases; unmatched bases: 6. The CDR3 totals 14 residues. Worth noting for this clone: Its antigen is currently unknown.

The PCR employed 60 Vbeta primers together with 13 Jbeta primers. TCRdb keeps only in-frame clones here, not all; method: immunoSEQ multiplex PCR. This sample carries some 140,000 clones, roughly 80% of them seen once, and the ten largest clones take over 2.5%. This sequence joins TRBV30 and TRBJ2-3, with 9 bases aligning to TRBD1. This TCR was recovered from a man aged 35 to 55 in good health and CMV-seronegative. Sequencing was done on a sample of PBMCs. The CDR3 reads CARTGTGSTDTQYF. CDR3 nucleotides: TGTGCCCGAACCGGGACAGGGAGCACAGATACGCAGTATTTT.